Here is one T cell receptor beta chain with its context. This record comes from a study of blood T cell repertoires in COVID-19. Trimming removed 2 bases from V and 6 bases from J; junction bases left unmatched: 1. Germline values: CDR1 MNHEY, CDR2 SVGAGI. This CDR3 region has 14 residues. Assay: immunoSEQ multiplex PCR; the TCRdb copy retains only in-frame clones and omits some. The sample carries around 200,000 clones, roughly 80% recorded once. This sequence originates from a human donor in a cohort sampled during active COVID-19. The rearrangement joins TRBV6-5 to TRBJ1-6; 7 bases line up with TRBD1. The sequenced material came from peripheral blood. CDR3 DNA sequence: TGTGCCAGCAGTTACGGGACAGCTAATTCACCCCTCCACTTT. Its protein is CASSYGTANSPLHF.